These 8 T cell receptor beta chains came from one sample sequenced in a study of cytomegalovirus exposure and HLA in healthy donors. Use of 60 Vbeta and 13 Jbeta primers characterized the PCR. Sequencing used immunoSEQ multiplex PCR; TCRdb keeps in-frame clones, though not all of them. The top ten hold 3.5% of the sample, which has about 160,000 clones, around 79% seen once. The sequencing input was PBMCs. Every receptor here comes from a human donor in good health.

CDR3 loop: CASSLASSGGLGANVLTF. CDR3 coding DNA: TGTGCCAGCAGCTTAGCATCTAGCGGGGGGCTCGGGGCCAACGTCCTGACTTTC. The gene calls are TRBV7-2 and TRBJ2-6; 11 positions agree with TRBD2. The CDR3 is 18 residues long. Trimming cost V 0 bases and J 4 bases; bases outside gene matches: 5. From germline, CDR1 is SGHTA and CDR2 FQGNSA. The full variable domain, in which reference TRBV7-2 and TRBJ2-6 provide the parts outside the CDR3, is GAGVSQSPSNKVTEKGKDVELRCDPISGHTALYWYRQSLGQGLEFLIYFQGNSAPDKSGLPSDRFSAERTGGSVSTLTIQRTQQEDSAVYLCASSLASSGGLGANVLTFGAGSRLTVL.

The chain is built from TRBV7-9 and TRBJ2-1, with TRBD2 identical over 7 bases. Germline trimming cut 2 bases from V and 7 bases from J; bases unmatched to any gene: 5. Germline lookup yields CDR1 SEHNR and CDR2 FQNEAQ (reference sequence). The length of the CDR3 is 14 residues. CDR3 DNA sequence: TGTGCCAGCAGCTTAAGGGTAGCGGGTAATGAGCAGTTCTTC. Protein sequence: CASSLRVAGNEQFF.

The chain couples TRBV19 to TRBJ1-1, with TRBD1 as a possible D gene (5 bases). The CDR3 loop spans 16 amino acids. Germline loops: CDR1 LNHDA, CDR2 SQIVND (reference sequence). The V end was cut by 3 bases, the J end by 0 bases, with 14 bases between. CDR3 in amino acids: CASSIGGMTVNTEAFF. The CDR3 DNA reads TGTGCCAGTAGTATCGGGGGGATGACAGTGAACACTGAAGCTTTCTTT.

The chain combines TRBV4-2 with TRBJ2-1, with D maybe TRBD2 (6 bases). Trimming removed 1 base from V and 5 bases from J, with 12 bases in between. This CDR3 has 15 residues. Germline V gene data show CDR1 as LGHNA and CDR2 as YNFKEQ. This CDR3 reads CASSQGSGSDNEQFF. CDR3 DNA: TGTGCCAGCAGCCAAGGTAGCGGAAGCGACAATGAGCAGTTCTTC.

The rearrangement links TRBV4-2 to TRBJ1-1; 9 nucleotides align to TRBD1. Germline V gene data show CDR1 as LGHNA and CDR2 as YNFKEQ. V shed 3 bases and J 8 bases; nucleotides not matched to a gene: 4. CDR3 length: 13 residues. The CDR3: CASSQATGGEAFF. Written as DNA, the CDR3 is TGTGCCAGCAGCCAGGCTACAGGGGGCGAAGCTTTCTTT.

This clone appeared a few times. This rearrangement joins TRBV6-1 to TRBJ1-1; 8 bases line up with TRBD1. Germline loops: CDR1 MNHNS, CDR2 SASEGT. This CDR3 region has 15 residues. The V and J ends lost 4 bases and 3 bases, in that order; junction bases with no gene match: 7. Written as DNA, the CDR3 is TGTGCCAGCAGTGCGACAGGGGTGTGGGACACTGAAGCTTTCTTT. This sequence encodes CASSATGVWDTEAFF.

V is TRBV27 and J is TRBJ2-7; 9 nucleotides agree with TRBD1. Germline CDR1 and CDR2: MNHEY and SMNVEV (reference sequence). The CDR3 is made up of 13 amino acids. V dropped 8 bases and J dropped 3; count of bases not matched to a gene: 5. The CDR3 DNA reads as TGTGCCAGCGGCGGACAGGGGAGCTACGAGCAGTACTTC. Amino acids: CASGGQGSYEQYF.

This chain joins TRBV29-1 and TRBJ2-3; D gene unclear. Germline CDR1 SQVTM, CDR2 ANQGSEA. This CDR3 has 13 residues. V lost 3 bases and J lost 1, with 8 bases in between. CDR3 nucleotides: TGCAGCGTTGATGAGGCGGGCACAGATACGCAGTATTTT. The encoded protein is CSVDEAGTDTQYF.